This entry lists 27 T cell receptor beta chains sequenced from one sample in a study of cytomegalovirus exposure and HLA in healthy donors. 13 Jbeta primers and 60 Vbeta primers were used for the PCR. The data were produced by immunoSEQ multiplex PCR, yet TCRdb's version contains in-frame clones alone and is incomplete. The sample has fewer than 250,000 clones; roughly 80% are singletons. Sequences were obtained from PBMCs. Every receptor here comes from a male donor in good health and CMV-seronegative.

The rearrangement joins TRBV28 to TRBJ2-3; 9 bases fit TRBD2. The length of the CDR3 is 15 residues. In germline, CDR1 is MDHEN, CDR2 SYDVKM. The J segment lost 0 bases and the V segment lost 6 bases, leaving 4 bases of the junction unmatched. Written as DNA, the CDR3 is TGTGCCAGCAGCGCTAGCGGGGTTAGCACAGATACGCAGTATTTT. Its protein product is CASSASGVSTDTQYF.

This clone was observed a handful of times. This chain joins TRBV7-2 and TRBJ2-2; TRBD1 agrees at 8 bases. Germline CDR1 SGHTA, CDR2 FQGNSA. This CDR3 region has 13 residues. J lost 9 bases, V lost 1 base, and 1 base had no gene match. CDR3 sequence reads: CASSLVRGRELFF. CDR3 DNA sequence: TGTGCCAGCAGCTTAGTCAGGGGGCGGGAGCTGTTTTTT.

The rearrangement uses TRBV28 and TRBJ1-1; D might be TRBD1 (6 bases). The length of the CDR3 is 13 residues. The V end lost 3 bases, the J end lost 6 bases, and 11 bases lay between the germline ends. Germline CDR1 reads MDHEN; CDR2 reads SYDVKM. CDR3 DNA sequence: TGTGCCAGCAGTTTCGGGGGGCTGGCTGAAGCTTTCTTT. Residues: CASSFGGLAEAFF.

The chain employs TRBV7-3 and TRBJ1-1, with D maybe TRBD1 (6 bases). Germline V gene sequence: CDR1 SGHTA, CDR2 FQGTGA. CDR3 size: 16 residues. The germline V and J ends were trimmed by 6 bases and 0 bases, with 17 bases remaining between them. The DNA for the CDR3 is TGTGCCAGCAGTCCAAGCGGGGGCCTCATGAACACTGAAGCTTTCTTT. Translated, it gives CASSPSGGLMNTEAFF.

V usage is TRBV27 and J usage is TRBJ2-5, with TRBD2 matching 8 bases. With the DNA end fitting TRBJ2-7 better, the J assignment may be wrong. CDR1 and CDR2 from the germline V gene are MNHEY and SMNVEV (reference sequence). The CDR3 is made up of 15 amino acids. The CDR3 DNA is TGTGCCAGCAGTTTATCTGGGACTAGTTCCTACGAGCAGTACTTC. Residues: CASSLSGTSSYEQYF.

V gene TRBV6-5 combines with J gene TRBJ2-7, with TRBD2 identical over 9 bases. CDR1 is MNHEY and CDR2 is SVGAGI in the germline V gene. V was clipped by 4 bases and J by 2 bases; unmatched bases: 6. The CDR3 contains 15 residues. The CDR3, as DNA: TGTGCCAGCAGTTTACGCACTAGCGGGCCCTACGAGCAGTACTTC. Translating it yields CASSLRTSGPYEQYF.

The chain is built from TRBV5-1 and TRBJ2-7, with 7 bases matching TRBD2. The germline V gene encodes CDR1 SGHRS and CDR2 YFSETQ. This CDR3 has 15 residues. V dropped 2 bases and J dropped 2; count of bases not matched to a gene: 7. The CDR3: CASSFGGGSAYEQYF. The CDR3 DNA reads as TGCGCCAGCAGCTTTGGGGGGGGATCGGCCTACGAGCAGTACTTC.

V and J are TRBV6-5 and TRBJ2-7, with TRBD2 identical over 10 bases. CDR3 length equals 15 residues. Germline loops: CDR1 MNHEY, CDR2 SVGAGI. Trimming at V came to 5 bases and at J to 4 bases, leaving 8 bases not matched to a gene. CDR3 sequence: CASSRLAGERYEQYF. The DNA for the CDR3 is TGTGCCAGCAGTAGGCTAGCGGGGGAACGATACGAGCAGTACTTC.

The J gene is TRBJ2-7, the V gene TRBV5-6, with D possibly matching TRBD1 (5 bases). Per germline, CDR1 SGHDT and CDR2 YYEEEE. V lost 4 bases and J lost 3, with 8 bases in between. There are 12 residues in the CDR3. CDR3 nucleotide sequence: TGTGCCAGCAGCATAGACAGCTACGAGCAGTACTTC. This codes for CASSIDSYEQYF. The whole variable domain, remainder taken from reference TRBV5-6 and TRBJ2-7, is DAGVTQSPTHLIKTRGQQVTLRCSPKSGHDTVSWYQQALGQGPQFIFQYYEEEERQRGNFPDRFSGHQFPNYSSELNVNALLLGDSALYLCASSIDSYEQYFGPGTRLTVT.

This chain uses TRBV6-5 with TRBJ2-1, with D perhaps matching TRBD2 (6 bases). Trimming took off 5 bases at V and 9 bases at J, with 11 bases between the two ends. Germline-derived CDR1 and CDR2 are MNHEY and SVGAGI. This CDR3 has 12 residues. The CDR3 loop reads CASSALAIEQFF. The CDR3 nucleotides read TGTGCCAGCAGTGCGCTAGCGATTGAGCAGTTCTTC.

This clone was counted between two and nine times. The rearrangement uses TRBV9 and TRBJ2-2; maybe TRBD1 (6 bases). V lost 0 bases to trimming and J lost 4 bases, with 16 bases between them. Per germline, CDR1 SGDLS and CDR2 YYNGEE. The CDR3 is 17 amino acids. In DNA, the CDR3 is TGTGCCAGCAGCGTAGGTCCAGTACAGGGAAGCACCGGGGAGCTGTTTTTT. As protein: CASSVGPVQGSTGELFF.

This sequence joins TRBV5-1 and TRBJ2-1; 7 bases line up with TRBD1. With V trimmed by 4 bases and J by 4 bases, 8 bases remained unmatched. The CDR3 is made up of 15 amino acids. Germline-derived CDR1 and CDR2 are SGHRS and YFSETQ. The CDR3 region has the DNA TGCGCCAGCAGCGAGGGGGCCGACGGATACAATGAGCAGTTCTTC. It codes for CASSEGADGYNEQFF.

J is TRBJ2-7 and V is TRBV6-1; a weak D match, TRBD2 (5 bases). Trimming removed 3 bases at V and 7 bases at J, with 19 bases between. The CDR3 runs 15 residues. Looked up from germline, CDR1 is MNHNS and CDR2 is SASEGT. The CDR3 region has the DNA TGTGCCAGCAGTGACTCCGCCGGGCCCTCGGGGGAGCAGTACTTC. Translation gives CASSDSAGPSGEQYF.

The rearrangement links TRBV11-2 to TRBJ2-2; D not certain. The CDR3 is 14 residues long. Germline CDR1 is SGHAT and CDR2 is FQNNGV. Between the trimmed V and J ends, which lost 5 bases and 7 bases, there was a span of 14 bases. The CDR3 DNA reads TGTGCCAGCAGCGATTGGGCCGGTCACGGGGAGCTGTTTTTT. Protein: CASSDWAGHGELFF.

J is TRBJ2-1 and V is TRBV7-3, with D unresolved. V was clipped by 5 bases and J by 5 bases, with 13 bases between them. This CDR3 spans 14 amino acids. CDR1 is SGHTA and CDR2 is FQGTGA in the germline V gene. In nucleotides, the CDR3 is TGTGCCAGCAGCCCCCGGGTAGCCCACAATGAGCAGTTCTTC. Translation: CASSPRVAHNEQFF.

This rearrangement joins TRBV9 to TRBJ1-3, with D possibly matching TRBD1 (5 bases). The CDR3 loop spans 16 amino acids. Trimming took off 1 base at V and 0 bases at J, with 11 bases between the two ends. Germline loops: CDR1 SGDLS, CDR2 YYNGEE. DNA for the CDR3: TGTGCCAGCAGCGTACAGACAGTCCTCTCTGGAAACACCATATATTTT. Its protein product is CASSVQTVLSGNTIYF.

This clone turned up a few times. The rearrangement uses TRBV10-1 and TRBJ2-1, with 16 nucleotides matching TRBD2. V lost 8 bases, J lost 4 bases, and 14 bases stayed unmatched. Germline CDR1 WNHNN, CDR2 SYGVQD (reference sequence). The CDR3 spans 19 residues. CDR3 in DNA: TGCGCCAGCCAGCCTCCGGGACTAGCGGGAGGGCACGGATACAATGAGCAGTTCTTC. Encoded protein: CASQPPGLAGGHGYNEQFF.

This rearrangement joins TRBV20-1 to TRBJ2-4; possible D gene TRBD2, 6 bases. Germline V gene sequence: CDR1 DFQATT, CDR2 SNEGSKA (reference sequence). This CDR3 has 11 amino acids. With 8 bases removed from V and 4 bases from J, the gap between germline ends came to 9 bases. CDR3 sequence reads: CSREFKNIQYF. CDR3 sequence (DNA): TGCAGTCGGGAGTTTAAAAACATTCAGTACTTC.

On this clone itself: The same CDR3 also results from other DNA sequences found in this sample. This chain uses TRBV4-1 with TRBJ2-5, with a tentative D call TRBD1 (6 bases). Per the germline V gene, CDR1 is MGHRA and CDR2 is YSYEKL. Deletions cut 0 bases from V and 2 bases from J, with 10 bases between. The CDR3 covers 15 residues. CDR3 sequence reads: CASSQDRTVQETQYF. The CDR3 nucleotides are TGCGCCAGCAGCCAAGACAGGACAGTGCAAGAGACCCAGTACTTC.

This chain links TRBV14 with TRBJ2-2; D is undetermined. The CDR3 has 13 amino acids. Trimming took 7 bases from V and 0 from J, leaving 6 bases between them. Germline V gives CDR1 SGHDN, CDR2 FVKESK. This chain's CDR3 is CASKLTNTGELFF. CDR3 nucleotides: TGTGCCAGCAAACTGACGAACACCGGGGAGCTGTTTTTT.

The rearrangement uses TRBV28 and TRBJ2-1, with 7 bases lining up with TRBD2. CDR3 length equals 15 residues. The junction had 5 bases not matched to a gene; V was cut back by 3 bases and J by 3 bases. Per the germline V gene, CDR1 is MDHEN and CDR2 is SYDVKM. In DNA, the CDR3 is TGTGCCAGCAGTTTGGGGGGGAATCTCTACAATGAGCAGTTCTTC. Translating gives CASSLGGNLYNEQFF.

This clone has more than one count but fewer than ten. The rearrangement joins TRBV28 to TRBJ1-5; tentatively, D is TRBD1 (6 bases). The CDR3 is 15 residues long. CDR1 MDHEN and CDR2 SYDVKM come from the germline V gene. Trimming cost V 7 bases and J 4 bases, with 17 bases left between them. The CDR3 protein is CASTFGGTGNQPQHF. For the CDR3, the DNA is TGTGCCAGCACCTTTGGGGGAACAGGGAATCAGCCCCAGCATTTT. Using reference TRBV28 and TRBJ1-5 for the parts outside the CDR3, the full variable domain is DVKVTQSSRYLVKRTGEKVFLECVQDMDHENMFWYRQDPGLGLRLIYFSYDVKMKEKGDIPEGYSVSREKKERFSLILESASTNQTSMYLCASTFGGTGNQPQHFGDGTRLSIL.

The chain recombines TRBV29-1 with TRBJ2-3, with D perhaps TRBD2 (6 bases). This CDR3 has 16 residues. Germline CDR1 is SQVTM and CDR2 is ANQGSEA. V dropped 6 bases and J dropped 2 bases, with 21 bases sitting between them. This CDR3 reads CSVEVVRQRATDTQYF. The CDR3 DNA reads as TGCAGCGTGGAGGTGGTACGACAGCGGGCCACAGATACGCAGTATTTT.

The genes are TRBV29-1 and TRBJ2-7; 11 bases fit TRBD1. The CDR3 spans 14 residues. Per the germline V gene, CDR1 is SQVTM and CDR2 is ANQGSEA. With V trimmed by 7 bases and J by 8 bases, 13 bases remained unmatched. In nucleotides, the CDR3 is TGCAGCGCAACTCGATGGGACAGGGGGTGGAAGCAGTACTTC. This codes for CSATRWDRGWKQYF.

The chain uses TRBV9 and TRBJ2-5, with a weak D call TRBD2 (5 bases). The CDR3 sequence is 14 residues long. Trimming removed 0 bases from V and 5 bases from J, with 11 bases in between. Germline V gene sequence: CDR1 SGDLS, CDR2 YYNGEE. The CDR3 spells CASSVAEGQETQYF. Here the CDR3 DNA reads TGTGCCAGCAGCGTAGCCGAGGGTCAGGAGACCCAGTACTTC.

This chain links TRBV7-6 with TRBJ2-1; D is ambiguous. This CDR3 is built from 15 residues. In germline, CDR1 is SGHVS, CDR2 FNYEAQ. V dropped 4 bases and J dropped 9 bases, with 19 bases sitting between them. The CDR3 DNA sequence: TGTGCCAGCAGCTCCTCCAACTCAGTACGGAGTGAGCAGTTCTTC. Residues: CASSSSNSVRSEQFF.

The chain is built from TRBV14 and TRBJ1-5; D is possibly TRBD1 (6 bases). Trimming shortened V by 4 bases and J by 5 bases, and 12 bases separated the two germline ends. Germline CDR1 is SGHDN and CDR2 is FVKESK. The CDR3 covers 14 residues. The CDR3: CASSRSGGHQPQHF. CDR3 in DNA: TGTGCCAGCAGCCGATCGGGGGGCCATCAGCCCCAGCATTTT.